The 2 T cell receptor beta chains in this list originate from one sample, sequenced in a study of blood T cells in healthy people across ages. PCR was performed a second time for roughly 7 to 11 cycles using a sample-barcoded 5' primer and a J-beta primer mix. TCRdb fed the 5' RACE reads into MiXCR, producing one record per CDR3 protein. The table lists around 800,000 distinct CDR3 sequences, around 25% of them singletons. The same data also contributed to another study, on T cells of mothers and their children.

The sequencing sample was made of blood. These receptors all stem from a boy between 10 and 17 years old in good health.

The V and J genes are TRBV12-3 or TRBV12-4 and TRBJ1-2; unclear D gene. Trimming left V 3 bases short and J 4 bases short, with 12 bases between. This CDR3 has 14 amino acids. CDR3 in DNA: TGTGCCAGCAGTTTCCCGGGTGCTGGCTATGGCTACACCTTC. Protein sequence: CASSFPGAGYGYTF.

The chain joins TRBV5-1 to TRBJ2-3; D may be TRBD2 (5 bases). Germline V gene sequence: CDR1 SGHRS, CDR2 YFSETQ. Trimming removed 5 bases at V and 6 bases at J, with 13 bases between. This CDR3 contains 13 residues. CDR3: CASREIGKDTQYF. Here the CDR3 DNA reads TGCGCCAGCAGGGAGATCGGGAAGGATACGCAGTATTTT.